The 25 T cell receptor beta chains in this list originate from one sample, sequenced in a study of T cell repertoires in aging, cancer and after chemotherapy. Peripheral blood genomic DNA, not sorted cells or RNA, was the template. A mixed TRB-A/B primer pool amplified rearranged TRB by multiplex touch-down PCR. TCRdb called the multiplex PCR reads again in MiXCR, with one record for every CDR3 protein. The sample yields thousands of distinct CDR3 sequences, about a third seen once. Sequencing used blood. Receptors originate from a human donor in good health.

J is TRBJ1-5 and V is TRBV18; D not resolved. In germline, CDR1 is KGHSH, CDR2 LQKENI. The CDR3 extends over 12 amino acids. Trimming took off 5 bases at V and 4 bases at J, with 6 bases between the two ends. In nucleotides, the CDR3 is TGTGCCAGCTCAACTGGGAATCAGCCCCAGCATTTT. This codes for CASSTGNQPQHF.

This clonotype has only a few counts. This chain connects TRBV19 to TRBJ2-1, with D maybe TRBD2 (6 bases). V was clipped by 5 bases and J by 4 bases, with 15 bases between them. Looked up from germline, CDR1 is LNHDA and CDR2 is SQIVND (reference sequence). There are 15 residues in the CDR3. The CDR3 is CASSGPGLLYNEQFF. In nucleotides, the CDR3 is TGTGCCAGTAGTGGCCCGGGACTTTTATACAATGAGCAGTTCTTC.

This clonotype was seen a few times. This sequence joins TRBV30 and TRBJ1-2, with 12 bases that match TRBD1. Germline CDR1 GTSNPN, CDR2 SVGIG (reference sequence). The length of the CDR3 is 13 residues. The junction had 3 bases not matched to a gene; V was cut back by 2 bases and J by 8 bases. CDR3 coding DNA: TGTGCCTGGAGTAAGGGACAGGGGGCGGGCTACACCTTC. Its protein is CAWSKGQGAGYTF.

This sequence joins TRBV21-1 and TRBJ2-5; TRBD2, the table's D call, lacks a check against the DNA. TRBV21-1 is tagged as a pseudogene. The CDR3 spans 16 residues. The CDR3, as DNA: TGTGCCAGCAGCAAGGAAGCGGGGGGTAAGCAAGAGACCCAGTACTTC. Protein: CASSKEAGGKQETQYF.

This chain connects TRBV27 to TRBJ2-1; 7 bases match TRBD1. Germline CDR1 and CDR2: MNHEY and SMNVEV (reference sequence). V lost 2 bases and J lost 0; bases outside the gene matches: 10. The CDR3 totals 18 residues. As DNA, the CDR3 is TGTGCCAGCAGTTTACTCTGGACAGGTTCGGGCTCCTACAATGAGCAGTTCTTC. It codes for CASSLLWTGSGSYNEQFF.

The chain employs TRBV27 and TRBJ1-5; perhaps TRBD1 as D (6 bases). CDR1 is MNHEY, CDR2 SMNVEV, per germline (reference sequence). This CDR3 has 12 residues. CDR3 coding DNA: TGTGCTGCGAGGACAGGCAATCAGCCCCAGCATTTT. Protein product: CAARTGNQPQHF.

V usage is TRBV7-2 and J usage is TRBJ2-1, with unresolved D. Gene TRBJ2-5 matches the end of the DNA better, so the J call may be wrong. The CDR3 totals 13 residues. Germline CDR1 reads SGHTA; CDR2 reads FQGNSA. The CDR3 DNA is TGTGCCAGCAGCCCCCAGATTCAAGAGACCCAGTACTTC. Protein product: CASSPQIQETQYF.

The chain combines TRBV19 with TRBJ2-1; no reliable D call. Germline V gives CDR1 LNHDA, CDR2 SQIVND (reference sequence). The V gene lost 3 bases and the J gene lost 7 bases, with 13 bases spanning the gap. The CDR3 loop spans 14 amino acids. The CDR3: CASSIGRWDNEQFF. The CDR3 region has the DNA TGTGCCAGTAGTATTGGGCGATGGGATAATGAGCAGTTCTTC.

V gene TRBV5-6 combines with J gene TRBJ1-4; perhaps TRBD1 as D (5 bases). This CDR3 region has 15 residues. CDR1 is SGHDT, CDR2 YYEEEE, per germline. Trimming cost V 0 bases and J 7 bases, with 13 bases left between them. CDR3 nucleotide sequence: TGTGCCAGCAGCTTGGAATCGGGACGGGGTGAAAAACTGTTTTTT. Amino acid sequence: CASSLESGRGEKLFF. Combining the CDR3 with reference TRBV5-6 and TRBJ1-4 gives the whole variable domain DAGVTQSPTHLIKTRGQQVTLRCSPKSGHDTVSWYQQALGQGPQFIFQYYEEEERQRGNFPDRFSGHQFPNYSSELNVNALLLGDSALYLCASSLESGRGEKLFFGSGTQLSVL.

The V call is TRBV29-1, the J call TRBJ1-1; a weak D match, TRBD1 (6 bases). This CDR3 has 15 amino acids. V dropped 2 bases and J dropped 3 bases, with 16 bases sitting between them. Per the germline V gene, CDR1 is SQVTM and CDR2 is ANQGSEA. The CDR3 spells CSVERWPGADTEAFF. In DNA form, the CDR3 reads TGCAGCGTTGAAAGGTGGCCAGGGGCGGACACTGAAGCTTTCTTT.

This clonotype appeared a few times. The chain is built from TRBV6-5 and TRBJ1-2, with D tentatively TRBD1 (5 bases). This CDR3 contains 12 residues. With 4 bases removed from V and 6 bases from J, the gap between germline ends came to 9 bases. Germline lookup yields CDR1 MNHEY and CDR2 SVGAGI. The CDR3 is CASSSGRHGYTF. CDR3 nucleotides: TGTGCCAGCAGTTCAGGGCGGCATGGCTACACCTTC.

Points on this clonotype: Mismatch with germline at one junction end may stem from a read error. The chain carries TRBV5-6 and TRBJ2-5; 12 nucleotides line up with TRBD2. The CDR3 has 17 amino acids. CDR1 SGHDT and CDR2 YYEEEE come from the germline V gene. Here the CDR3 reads CASRPTSGGPLGETQYF. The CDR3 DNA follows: TGCGCCAGCAGACCGACTAGCGGGGGACCACTGGGGGAGACCCAGTACTTC.

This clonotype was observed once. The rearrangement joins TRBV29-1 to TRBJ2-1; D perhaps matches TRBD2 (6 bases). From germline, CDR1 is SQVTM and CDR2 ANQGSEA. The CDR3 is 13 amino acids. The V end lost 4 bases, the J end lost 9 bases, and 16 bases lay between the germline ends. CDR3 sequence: CSVVHGGLGEQFF. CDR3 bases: TGCAGCGTTGTCCACGGGGGATTAGGTGAGCAGTTCTTC.

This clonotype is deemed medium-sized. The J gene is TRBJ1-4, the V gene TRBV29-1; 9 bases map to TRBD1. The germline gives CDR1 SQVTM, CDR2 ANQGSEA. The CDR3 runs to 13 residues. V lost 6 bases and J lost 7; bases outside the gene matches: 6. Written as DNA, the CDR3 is TGCAGCGTCGAGACAGGGGGGGGTGAAAAACTGTTTTTT. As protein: CSVETGGGEKLFF.

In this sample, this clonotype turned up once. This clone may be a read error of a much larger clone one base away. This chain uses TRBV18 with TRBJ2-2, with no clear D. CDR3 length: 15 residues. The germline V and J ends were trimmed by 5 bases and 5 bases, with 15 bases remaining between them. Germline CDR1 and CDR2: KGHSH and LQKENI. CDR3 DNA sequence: TGTGCCAGCTCATCACATGGTGTGGATACCGGGGAGCTGTTTTTT. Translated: CASSSHGVDTGELFF. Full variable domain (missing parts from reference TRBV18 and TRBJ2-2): NAGVMQNPRHLVRRRGQEARLRCSPMKGHSHVYWYRQLPEEGLKFMVYLQKENIIDESGMPKERFSAEFPKEGPSILRIQQVVRGDSAAYFCASSSHGVDTGELFFGEGSRLTVL.

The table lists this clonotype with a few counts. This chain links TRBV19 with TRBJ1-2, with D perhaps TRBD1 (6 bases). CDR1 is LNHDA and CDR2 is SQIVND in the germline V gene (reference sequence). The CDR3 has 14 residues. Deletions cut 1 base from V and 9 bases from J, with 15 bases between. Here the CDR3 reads CASSIGRGKYRYTF. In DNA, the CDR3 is TGTGCCAGTAGTATAGGCAGGGGTAAATATCGCTACACCTTC.

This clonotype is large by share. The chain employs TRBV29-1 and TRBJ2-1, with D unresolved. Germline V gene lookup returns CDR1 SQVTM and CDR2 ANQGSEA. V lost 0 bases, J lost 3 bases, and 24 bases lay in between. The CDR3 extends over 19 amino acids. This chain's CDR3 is CSVEDGVTSKHVGYNEQFF. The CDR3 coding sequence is TGCAGCGTTGAAGATGGCGTAACGTCCAAGCACGTCGGCTACAATGAGCAGTTCTTC.

The CDR3 reads CASSLGSETDTQYF. CDR3 in DNA: TGTGCCAGCAGCTTAGGTTCGGAGACAGATACGCAGTATTTT. The chain employs TRBV7-9 and TRBJ2-3; no clear D gene. V lost 1 base to trimming and J lost 3 bases, with 8 bases between them. This CDR3 is 14 amino acids long. Germline assignment: CDR1 SEHNR and CDR2 FQNEAQ (reference sequence).

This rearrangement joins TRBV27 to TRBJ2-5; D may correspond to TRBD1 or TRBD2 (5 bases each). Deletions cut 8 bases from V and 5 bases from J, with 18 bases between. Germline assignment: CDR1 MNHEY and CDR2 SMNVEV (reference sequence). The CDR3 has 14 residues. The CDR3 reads CASRAPGLAETQYF. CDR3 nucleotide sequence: TGTGCCAGCCGAGCCCCGGGGCTCGCCGAGACCCAGTACTTC.

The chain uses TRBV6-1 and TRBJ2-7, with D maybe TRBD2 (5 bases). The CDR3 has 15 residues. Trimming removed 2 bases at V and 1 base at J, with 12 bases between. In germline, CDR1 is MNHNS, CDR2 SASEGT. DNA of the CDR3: TGTGCCAGCAGTGAACCCGGAGGCAGGTCCTACGAGCAGTACTTC. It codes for CASSEPGGRSYEQYF.

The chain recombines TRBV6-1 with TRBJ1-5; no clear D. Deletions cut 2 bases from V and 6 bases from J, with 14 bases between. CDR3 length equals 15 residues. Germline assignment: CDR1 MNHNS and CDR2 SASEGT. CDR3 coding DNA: TGTGCCAGCAGTGAAAAGAGAGGTGGAGGTCAGCCCCAGCATTTT. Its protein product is CASSEKRGGGQPQHF.

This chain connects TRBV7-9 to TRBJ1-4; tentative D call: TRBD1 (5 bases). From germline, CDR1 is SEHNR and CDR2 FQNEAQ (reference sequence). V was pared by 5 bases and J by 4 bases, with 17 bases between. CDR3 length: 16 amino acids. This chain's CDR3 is CASSETWGGVNEKLFF. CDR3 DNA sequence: TGTGCCAGCAGCGAGACTTGGGGCGGGGTTAATGAAAAACTGTTTTTT.

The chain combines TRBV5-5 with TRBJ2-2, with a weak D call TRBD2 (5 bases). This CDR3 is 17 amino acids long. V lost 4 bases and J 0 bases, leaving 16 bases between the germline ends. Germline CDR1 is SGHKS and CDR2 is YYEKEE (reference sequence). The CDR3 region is CASSPPSRGTNTGELFF. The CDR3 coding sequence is TGTGCCAGCAGCCCCCCCTCAAGAGGGACGAACACCGGGGAGCTGTTTTTT.

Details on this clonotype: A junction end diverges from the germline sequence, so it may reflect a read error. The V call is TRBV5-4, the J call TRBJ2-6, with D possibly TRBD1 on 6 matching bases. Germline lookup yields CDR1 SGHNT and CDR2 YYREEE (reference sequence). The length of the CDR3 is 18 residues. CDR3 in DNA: TGCGCCAGCAGCCCCTTCGGACAGATAAGCTCTGGGGCCAACGTCCTGACTTTC. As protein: CASSPFGQISSGANVLTF.

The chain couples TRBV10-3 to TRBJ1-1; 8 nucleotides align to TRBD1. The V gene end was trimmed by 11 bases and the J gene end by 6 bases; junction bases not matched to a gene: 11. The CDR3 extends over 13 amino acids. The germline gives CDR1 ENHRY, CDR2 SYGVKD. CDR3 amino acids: CAARTGTGSEAFF. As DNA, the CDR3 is TGTGCCGCCCGGACAGGGACGGGGTCTGAAGCTTTCTTT.